This T cell receptor beta chain came from a study of naive and memory T cell subsets. General observations from the study: Especially in CD8 cells, naive repertoires contained a few larger clonotypes, possibly CD45RA-re-expressing memory cells. TCR counts from RNA may reflect activation-linked expression changes.

This clonotype turned up a few times. Its antigen is currently unknown. The V and J ends lost 6 bases and 2 bases respectively, with 12 bases between them. The CDR3 contains 14 residues. CMV status came from CD4+ IFNgamma after overnight CMV lysate stimulation. Four subsets defined by CD45RA and CD27 were sorted after CD3, CD4, CD8 and live/dead staining. An equimolar mix of two oligonucleotides served as the beta constant-region primer for TRBC1 and TRBC2. Ligated cDNA was amplified by four rounds of PCR with nested alpha and beta constant-region primers and SP2. TCRdb reprocessed the UMI-ligation and nested PCR reads via MiXCR and lists one record per CDR3 protein. The table lists approximately 90,000 distinct CDR3 sequences, roughly 10% of them singletons.

Sequenced sample: naive CD4+ T cells from blood. V and J are TRBV12-3 or TRBV12-4 and TRBJ2-3; no clear D gene. This clonotype originated in a human donor in good health. CDR3 protein: CASSRRSVTDTQYF. The CDR3 DNA sequence: TGTGCCAGCAGCCGACGGTCCGTCACAGATACGCAGTATTTT.